This T cell receptor beta chain was identified in a study of PD-L1 blockade in urothelial cancer. Study context: Twenty-five of 29 patients were males with bladder-origin urothelial cancer. T cells numbered a median of approximately 150,000 in the blood samples.

Sample time point: pretreatment peripheral blood. Locally advanced or metastatic urothelial carcinoma was present in patients. The protocol was immunoSEQ multiplex PCR, while the TCRdb copy is restricted to in-frame clones and leaves out a portion. This sample has tens of thousands of clones, with roughly four fifths found just once. The receptor comes from a man in his 70s with urothelial cancer. This material consisted of PBMCs, taken around atezolizumab (anti-PD-L1) treatment.

CDR3 loop: CASSPPGLKSTDKYF. The CDR3 nucleotides are TGTGCCAGCAGCCCGCCGGGACTCAAGTCTACCGATAAGTACTTC. J is TRBJ2-7 and V is TRBV7-9, with TRBD2 as a possible D gene (6 bases). The CDR3 is 15 residues long. Germline CDR1 and CDR2: SEHNR and FQNEAQ (reference sequence). V lost 5 bases to trimming and J lost 11 bases, with 25 bases between them.